This T cell receptor (beta chain) appears in the sequencing data of a study of early stage breast cancer tumors. Study summary: Average read coverage per sample was approximately 9.4-fold. Points from the study as a whole: Tumors had 2 to 3-fold higher T cell density and higher clonality than adjacent normal breast tissue.

CDR1 and CDR2 from the germline V gene are LNHDA and SQIVND (reference sequence). V shed 11 bases and J shed 9 bases, with 14 bases lying between them. This CDR3 spans 11 amino acids. Each sample had two DNA replicates, around 0.53 ug blood or around 1.5 ug tissue. Repertoires were generated with immunoSEQ multiplex PCR, while TCRdb's copy carries only in-frame clones and drops some. The repertoire holds 30,000 to 40,000 clones, with 65% to 75% as singletons. This clone was observed once. Its antigen is still unknown. Sequenced sample: blood. The chain employs TRBV19 and TRBJ2-4; D may be TRBD2 (5 bases). The clonotype originates from a person in their sixties or seventies with breast cancer. CDR3: CAASGLGIQYF. CDR3 bases: TGTGCCGCGTCGGGGTTAGGCATTCAGTACTTC. Variable domain in full (rest from reference TRBV19 and TRBJ2-4): DGGITQSPKYLFRKEGQNVTLSCEQNLNHDAMYWYRQDPGQGLRLIYYSQIVNDFQKGDIAEGYSVSREKKESFPLTVTSAQKNPTAFYLCAASGLGIQYFGAGTRLSVL.